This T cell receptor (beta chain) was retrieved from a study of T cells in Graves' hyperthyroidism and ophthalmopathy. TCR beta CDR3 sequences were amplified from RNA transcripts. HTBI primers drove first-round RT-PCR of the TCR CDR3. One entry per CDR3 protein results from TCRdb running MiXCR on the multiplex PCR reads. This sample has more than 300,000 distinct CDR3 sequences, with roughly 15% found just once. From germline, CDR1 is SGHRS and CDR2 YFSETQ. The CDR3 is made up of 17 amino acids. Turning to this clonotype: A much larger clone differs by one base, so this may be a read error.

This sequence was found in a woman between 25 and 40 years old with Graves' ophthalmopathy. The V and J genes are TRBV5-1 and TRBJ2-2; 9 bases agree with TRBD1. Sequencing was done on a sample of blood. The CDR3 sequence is CASSWHRGPKNTGELSF. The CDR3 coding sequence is TGCGCCAGCAGCTGGCACAGGGGGCCGAAGAACACCGGGGAGCTGTCTTTT.